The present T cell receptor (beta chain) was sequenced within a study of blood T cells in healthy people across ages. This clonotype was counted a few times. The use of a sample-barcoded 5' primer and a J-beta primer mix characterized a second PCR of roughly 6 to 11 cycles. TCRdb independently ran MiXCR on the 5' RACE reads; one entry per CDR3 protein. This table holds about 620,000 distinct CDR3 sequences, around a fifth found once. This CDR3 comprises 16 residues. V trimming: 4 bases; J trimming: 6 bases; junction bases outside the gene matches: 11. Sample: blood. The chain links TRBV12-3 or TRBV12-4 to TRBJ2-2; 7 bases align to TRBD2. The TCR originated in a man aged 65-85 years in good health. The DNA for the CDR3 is TGTGCCAGCAGTTCCCGGGGTAGCGGGCCATCCGGGGAGCTGTTTTTT. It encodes CASSSRGSGPSGELFF.